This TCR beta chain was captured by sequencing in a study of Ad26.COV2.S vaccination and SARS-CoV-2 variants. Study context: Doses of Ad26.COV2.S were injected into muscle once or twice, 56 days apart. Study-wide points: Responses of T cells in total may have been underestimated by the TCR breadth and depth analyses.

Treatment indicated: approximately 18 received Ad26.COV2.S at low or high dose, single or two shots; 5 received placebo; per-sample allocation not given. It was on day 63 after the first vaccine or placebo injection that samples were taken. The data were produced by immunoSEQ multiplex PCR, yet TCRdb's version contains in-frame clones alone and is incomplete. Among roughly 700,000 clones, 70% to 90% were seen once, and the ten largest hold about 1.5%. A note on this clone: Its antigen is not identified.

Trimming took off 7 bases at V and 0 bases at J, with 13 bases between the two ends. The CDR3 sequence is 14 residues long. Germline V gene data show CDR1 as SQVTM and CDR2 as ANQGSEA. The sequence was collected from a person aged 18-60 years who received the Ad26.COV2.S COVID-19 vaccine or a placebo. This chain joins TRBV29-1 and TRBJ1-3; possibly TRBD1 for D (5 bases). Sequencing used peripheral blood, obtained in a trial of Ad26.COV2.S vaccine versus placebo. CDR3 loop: CSARDGSSGNTIYF. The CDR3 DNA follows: TGCAGCGCCAGGGACGGCAGCTCTGGAAACACCATATATTTT.